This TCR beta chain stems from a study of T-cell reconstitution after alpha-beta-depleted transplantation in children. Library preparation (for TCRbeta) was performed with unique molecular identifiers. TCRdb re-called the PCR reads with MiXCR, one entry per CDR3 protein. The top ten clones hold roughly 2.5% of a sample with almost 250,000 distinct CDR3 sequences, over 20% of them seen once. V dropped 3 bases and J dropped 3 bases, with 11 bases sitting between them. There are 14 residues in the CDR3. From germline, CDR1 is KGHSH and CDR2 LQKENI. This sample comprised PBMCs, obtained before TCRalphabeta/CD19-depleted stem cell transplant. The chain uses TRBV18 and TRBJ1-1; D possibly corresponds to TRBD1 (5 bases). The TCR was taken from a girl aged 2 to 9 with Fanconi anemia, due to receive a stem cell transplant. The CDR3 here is CASSPFQGDTEAFF. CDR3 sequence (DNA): TGTGCCAGCTCACCGTTTCAGGGAGACACTGAAGCTTTCTTT.